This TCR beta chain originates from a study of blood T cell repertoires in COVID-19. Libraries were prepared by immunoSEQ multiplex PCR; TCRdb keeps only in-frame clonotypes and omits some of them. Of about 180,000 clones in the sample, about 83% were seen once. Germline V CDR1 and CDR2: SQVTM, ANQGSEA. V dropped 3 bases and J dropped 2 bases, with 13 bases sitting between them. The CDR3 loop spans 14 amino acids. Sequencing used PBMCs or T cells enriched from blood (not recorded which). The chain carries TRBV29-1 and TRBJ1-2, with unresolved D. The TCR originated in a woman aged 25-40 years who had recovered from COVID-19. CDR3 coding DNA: TGCAGCGTTGATGACTCTATTCGGAACTATGGCTACACCTTC. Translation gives CSVDDSIRNYGYTF.